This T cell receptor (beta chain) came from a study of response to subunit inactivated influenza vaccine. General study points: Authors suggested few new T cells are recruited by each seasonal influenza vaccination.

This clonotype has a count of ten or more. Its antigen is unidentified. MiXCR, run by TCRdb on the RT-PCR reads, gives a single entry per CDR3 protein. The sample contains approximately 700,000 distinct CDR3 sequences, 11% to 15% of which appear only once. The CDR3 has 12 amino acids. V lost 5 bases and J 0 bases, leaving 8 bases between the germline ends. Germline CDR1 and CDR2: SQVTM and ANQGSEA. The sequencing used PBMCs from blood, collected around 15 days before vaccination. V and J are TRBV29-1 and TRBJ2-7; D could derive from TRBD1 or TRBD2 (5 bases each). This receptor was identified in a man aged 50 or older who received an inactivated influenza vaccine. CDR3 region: CSVSGPSYEQYF. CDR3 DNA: TGCAGCGTTTCGGGGCCCTCCTACGAGCAGTACTTC.